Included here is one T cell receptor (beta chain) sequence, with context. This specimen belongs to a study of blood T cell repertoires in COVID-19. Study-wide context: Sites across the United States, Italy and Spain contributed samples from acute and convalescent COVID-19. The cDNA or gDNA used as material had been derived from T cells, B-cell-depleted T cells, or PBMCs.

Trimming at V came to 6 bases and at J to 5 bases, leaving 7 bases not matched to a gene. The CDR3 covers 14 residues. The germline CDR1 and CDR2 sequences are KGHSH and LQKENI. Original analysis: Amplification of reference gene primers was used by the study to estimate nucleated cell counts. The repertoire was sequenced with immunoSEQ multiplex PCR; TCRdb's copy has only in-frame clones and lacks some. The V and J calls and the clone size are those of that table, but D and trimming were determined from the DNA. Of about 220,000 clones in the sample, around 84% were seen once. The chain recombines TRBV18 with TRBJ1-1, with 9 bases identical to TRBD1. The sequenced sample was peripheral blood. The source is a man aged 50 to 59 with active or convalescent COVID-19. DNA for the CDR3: TGTGCCAGCTCGTCGGACAGGGGACATACTGAAGCTTTCTTT. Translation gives CASSSDRGHTEAFF.